The 14 T cell receptor beta chains given below trace back to one sample, sequenced in a study of graft-versus-host responses after intestinal transplantation. Assay: immunoSEQ multiplex PCR; the TCRdb copy retains only in-frame clones and omits some. The sample yields just under 100,000 clones, 90% seen once. Sample: PBMCs, taken about 450 days after intestinal transplant. These receptors were taken from a human patient who received an intestinal transplant, so some T cells may come from the graft donor.

The genes are TRBV11-3 and TRBJ1-3; D unclear. The germline gives CDR1 SGHNT, CDR2 YENEEA. The CDR3 extends over 14 amino acids. V was pared by 1 base and J by 3 bases, with 7 bases between. CDR3 sequence: CASSLGQDGNTIYF. CDR3 in DNA: TGTGCCAGCAGCTTAGGGCAGGATGGAAACACCATATATTTT.

This clone was seen just once. The CDR3 protein is CAISEPHQGPPTDTQYF. DNA for the CDR3: TGTGCCATCAGTGAACCCCACCAGGGGCCTCCCACAGATACGCAGTATTTT. The V gene is TRBV10-3, the J gene TRBJ2-3; possibly TRBD1 for D (6 bases). V gave up 3 bases and J gave up 2 bases, with 18 bases separating them. CDR1 ENHRY and CDR2 SYGVKD come from the germline V gene. The CDR3 covers 17 residues.

The V and J genes are TRBV9 and TRBJ1-4; D call uncertain. The germline CDR1 and CDR2 sequences are SGDLS and YYNGEE. The CDR3 has 15 residues. V was cut by 3 bases and J by 3 bases, with 12 bases left in between. The CDR3, as DNA: TGTGCCAGCAGCGGTGGTCCCGCGGCTAATGAAAAACTGTTTTTT. It specifies CASSGGPAANEKLFF.

The chain has TRBV15 and TRBJ2-2; D possibly uses TRBD1 or TRBD2 (6 bases each). CDR1 is LNHNV and CDR2 is YYDKDF in the germline V gene (reference sequence). The V and J ends lost 0 bases and 5 bases respectively, with 16 bases between them. The CDR3 sequence is 17 residues long. DNA for the CDR3: TGTGCCACCAGCAGAGATCTGGGGGCCGGAGGGACCGGGGAGCTGTTTTTT. Translation gives CATSRDLGAGGTGELFF.

V gene TRBV10-3 combines with J gene TRBJ2-5, with a weak D call TRBD2 (6 bases). The germline V and J ends were trimmed by 3 bases and 7 bases, with 9 bases remaining between them. This CDR3 has 12 residues. Germline CDR1 reads ENHRY; CDR2 reads SYGVKD. CDR3 sequence (DNA): TGTGCCATCAGTGAATTGGAGGGGACCCAGTACTTC. Its protein product is CAISELEGTQYF.

This clone was detected only once. This chain joins TRBV2 and TRBJ1-4; the D is unclear. Trimming removed 8 bases from V and 0 bases from J, with 22 bases in between. This CDR3 contains 18 residues. Germline lookup yields CDR1 SNHLY and CDR2 FYNNEI. CDR3 nucleotide sequence: TGTGCCAGCCTTCATACCACACGGGAGCCTGCAACTAATGAAAAACTGTTTTTT. Protein: CASLHTTREPATNEKLFF.

This chain joins TRBV6-5 and TRBJ2-5; 7 positions match TRBD1. Looked up from germline, CDR1 is MNHEY and CDR2 is SVGAGI. V lost 0 bases to trimming and J lost 2 bases; unmatched junction nucleotides: 6. This CDR3 is built from 16 residues. The CDR3 sequence is CASSYSMAGGQETQYF. The CDR3 region has the DNA TGTGCCAGCAGTTACTCGATGGCAGGGGGTCAAGAGACCCAGTACTTC.

The V and J genes are TRBV10-3 and TRBJ2-3; D gene ambiguous. The germline gives CDR1 ENHRY, CDR2 SYGVKD. With 5 bases removed from V and 1 base from J, the gap between germline ends came to 13 bases. This CDR3 region has 15 residues. The CDR3 sequence: CAISSQVGGTDTQYF. The CDR3 DNA follows: TGTGCCATCAGTTCCCAGGTTGGGGGCACAGATACGCAGTATTTT.

The rearrangement uses TRBV19 and TRBJ1-2; D not resolved. V shed 1 base and J shed 8 bases, with 11 bases lying between them. Per the germline V gene, CDR1 is LNHDA and CDR2 is SQIVND (reference sequence). The CDR3 has 13 residues. The CDR3 loop reads CASSIGTNRGYTF. The CDR3 DNA sequence: TGTGCCAGTAGTATAGGGACTAACCGGGGCTACACCTTC.

The J gene is TRBJ1-3, the V gene TRBV29-1; D uncertain. The V end was cut by 4 bases, the J end by 0 bases, with 10 bases between. There are 14 residues in the CDR3. Germline V CDR1 and CDR2: SQVTM, ANQGSEA. Written as DNA, the CDR3 is TGCAGCGTTGGAGACCCTCCCTCTGGAAACACCATATATTTT. It is translated as CSVGDPPSGNTIYF.

The chain carries TRBV9 and TRBJ2-1, with 7 bases aligning to TRBD1. This CDR3 contains 15 residues. Germline V lookup: CDR1 SGDLS, CDR2 YYNGEE. V shed 3 bases and J 0 bases; nucleotides not matched to a gene: 3. CDR3 loop: CASSAWDSSYNEQFF. The CDR3 DNA reads TGTGCCAGCAGCGCCTGGGACAGCTCCTACAATGAGCAGTTCTTC. Full variable domain (outside the CDR3, taken from reference TRBV9 and TRBJ2-1): DSGVTQTPKHLITATGQRVTLRCSPRSGDLSVYWYQQSLDQGLQFLIQYYNGEERAKGNILERFSAQQFPDLHSELNLSSLELGDSALYFCASSAWDSSYNEQFFGPGTRLTVL.

The chain employs TRBV7-9 and TRBJ1-2; D gene ambiguous. Looked up from germline, CDR1 is SEHNR and CDR2 is FQNEAQ (reference sequence). This CDR3 comprises 17 residues. Trimming cost V 0 bases and J 4 bases, with 18 bases left between them. CDR3 sequence reads: CASSLATADLTLYGYTF. The CDR3 DNA is TGTGCCAGCAGCTTAGCCACAGCCGACCTGACCCTCTATGGCTACACCTTC.

The chain links TRBV9 to TRBJ2-7; D not resolved. Germline lookup yields CDR1 SGDLS and CDR2 YYNGEE. The CDR3 is 14 amino acids. The V end was cut by 4 bases, the J end by 8 bases, with 19 bases between. CDR3 in amino acids: CASSPRDDKTQQYF. In DNA form, the CDR3 reads TGTGCCAGCAGCCCAAGAGACGACAAAACCCAGCAGTACTTC.

This chain links TRBV6-1 with TRBJ1-5, with no clear D. V dropped 3 bases and J dropped 5 bases, with 2 bases sitting between them. Germline V lookup: CDR1 MNHNS, CDR2 SASEGT. CDR3 length: 11 residues. In DNA form, the CDR3 reads TGTGCCAGCAGTGAGGATCAGCCCCAGCATTTT. Its protein product is CASSEDQPQHF.